The rows below give T cell receptor beta chains drawn from one sample of a study of Ad26.COV2.S vaccination and SARS-CoV-2 variants. Here immunoSEQ multiplex PCR was the method, and the copy in TCRdb shows in-frame clones only, minus some. Of fewer than 800,000 clones in the sample, 70% to 90% are singletons; the top ten hold roughly 1.5%. The sample consisted of peripheral blood, taken in a trial of Ad26.COV2.S vaccine versus placebo. The receptors were sampled from a person aged 18-65 years who received the Ad26.COV2.S COVID-19 vaccine or a placebo. The conserved cysteine and the conserved F or W are not part of the CDR3 here.

j_call v_call cdr3_aa
TRBJ2-7 TRBV29-1 SVEGGTGPTYEQY
TRBJ2-2 TRBV6-5 ASSYGPSGTGELF
TRBJ2-2 TRBV6-6 ASLWRTGELF
TRBJ1-1 TRBV29-1 SANPGTVNTEAF
TRBJ2-5 TRBV30 AWSVLAGVETQY
TRBJ1-5 TRBV19 ASSIPGTSNSNQPQH
TRBJ1-4 TRBV20-1 SAGQNEKLF
TRBJ2-3 TRBV30 AWSGDRSTDTQY
TRBJ1-1 TRBV27 ASSFRVRTEAF
TRBJ2-7 TRBV6-5 ASSLEAGYEQY
TRBJ2-1 TRBV6-5 ASSSGLAGADEQF
TRBJ2-5 TRBV9 ASSRTPGQQETQY
TRBJ2-1 TRBV10-2 ASSDRWEAPNEQF
TRBJ1-5 TRBV30 AWKKGGNQPQH
TRBJ2-1 TRBV7-8 ASSGLAGGIYNEQF
TRBJ2-3 TRBV20-1 SASHPSGMSRSTDTQY
TRBJ2-1 TRBV7-9 ASSAYSDEQF
TRBJ2-7 TRBV3-1/TRBV3-2 ASLGENYEQY
TRBJ2-3 TRBV7-9 ASSLARRGSIPDTQY
TRBJ2-3 TRBV15 ATSRDRGGDTQY
TRBJ2-7 TRBV7-3 ASSRHGGGMGEQY
TRBJ2-1 TRBV24-1 ATSGYTHYNEQF
TRBJ1-1 TRBV11-2 ASSRPTPNTEAF
TRBJ1-2 TRBV19 ASTDLQGNYGYT
TRBJ1-6 TRBV27 ASRIYGNSPLH
TRBJ1-5 TRBV4-3 ASSQHSTGDQPQH
TRBJ2-7 TRBV5-4 ASSQAGRHYEQY
TRBJ2-7 TRBV30 AWALGLAGPHFYEQY
TRBJ2-3 TRBV19 ASSMPAGMVNTQY
TRBJ1-1 TRBV7-9 ASSFSGLNTEAF
TRBJ1-5 TRBV5-1 ASSPGTDYQPQH
TRBJ2-2 TRBV5-1 ASSFKDTGELF
TRBJ2-7 TRBV6-6 ASSTEGGPYEQY
TRBJ2-3 TRBV11-3 ASSTKRGSTDTQY
TRBJ2-2 TRBV24-1 ATSDSPSRGGELF
TRBJ1-1 TRBV5-4 ASSFGNTEAF
TRBJ1-5 TRBV6-2/TRBV6-3 ASSRRENSNQPQH
TRBJ1-6 TRBV7-2 ASSFRTAPSPLH
TRBJ2-1 TRBV11-2 ASSLERNEWYNEQF
TRBJ2-7 TRBV7-2 ASSLGGGPLYEQY
TRBJ2-7 TRBV7-9 ASSLDGPGGLEQY
TRBJ1-2 TRBV4-3 ASSQALRGLNYGYT
TRBJ2-1 TRBV7-2 ASSPVAGSSYNEQF
TRBJ2-7 TRBV29-1 SVEGGISYEQY
TRBJ2-4 TRBV7-2 ASSLQGADIQY
TRBJ2-3 TRBV15 ATSRESRRTTSTDTQY
TRBJ2-3 TRBV7-9 ASSRNSGMRTDTQY
TRBJ2-1 TRBV6-5 ASSRLAEQF
TRBJ2-5 TRBV4-3 ASSQDIGRQETQY
TRBJ2-2 TRBV27 ASSPLTSGVNTGELF
TRBJ2-1 TRBV27 ASSWLGDYNEQF
TRBJ1-2 TRBV14 ASSHLAGSNYGYT
TRBJ2-7 TRBV9 ASSVTSGTYEQY
TRBJ1-1 TRBV19 ASSMFDSNTEAF
TRBJ2-7 TRBV7-2 ASSLVRDRVYEQY